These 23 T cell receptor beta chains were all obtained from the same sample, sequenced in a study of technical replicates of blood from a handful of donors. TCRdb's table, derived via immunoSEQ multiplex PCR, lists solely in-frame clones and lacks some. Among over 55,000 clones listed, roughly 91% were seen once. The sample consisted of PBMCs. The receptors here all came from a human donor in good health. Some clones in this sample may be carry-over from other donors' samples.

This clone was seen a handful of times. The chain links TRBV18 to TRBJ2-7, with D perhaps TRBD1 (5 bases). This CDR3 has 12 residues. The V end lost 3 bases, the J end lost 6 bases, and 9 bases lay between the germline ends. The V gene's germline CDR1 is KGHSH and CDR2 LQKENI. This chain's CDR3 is CASSPSRVEQYF. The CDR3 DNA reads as TGTGCCAGCTCACCGTCCAGGGTCGAGCAGTACTTC. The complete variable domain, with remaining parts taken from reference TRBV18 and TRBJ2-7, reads NAGVMQNPRHLVRRRGQEARLRCSPMKGHSHVYWYRQLPEEGLKFMVYLQKENIIDESGMPKERFSAEFPKEGPSILRIQQVVRGDSAAYFCASSPSRVEQYFGPGTRLTVT.

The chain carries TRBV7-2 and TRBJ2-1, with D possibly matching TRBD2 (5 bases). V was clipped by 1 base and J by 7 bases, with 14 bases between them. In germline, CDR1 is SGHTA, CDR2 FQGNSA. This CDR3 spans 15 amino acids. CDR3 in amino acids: CASSLVGLGINEQFF. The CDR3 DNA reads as TGTGCCAGCAGCTTAGTAGGACTGGGGATAAATGAGCAGTTCTTC.

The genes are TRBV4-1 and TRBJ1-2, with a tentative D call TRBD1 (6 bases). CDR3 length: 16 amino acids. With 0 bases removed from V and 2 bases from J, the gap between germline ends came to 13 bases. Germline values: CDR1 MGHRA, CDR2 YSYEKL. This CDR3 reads CASSQDSQGRNYGYTF. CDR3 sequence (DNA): TGCGCCAGCAGCCAAGATTCACAGGGACGGAACTATGGCTACACCTTC.

CDR3 sequence: CASREQELAKNIQYF. The CDR3 DNA is TGTGCCAGCAGAGAGCAGGAATTAGCCAAAAACATTCAGTACTTC. This chain joins TRBV2 and TRBJ2-4; no clear D. Germline CDR1 is SNHLY and CDR2 is FYNNEI. The CDR3 is 15 residues long. V shed 6 bases and J shed 0 bases, with 12 bases lying between them.

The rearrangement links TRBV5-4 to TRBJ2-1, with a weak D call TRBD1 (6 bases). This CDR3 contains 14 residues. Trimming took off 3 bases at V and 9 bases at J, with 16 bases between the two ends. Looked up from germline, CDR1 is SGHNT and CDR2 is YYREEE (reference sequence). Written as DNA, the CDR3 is TGTGCCAGCAGCTCCGGGACAACAACAGGTGAGCAGTTCTTC. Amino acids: CASSSGTTTGEQFF.

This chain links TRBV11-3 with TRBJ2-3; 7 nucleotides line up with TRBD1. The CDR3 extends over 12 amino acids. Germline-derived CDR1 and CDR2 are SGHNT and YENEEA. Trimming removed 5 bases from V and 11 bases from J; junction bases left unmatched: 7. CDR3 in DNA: TGTGCCAGCAGCCCCTACAGGGGTAAGCAGTATTTT. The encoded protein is CASSPYRGKQYF. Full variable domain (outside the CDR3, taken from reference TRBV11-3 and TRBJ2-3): EAGVVQSPRYKIIEKKQPVAFWCNPISGHNTLYWYLQNLGQGPELLIRYENEEAVDDSQLPKDRFSAERLKGVDSTLKIQPAELGDSAVYLCASSPYRGKQYFGPGTRLTVL.

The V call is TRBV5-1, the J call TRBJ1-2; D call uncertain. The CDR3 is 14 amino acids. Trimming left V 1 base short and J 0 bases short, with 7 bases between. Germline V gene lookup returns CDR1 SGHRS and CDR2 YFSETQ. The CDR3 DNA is TGCGCCAGCAGCTTGCAGGCATCTAACTATGGCTACACCTTC. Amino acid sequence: CASSLQASNYGYTF.

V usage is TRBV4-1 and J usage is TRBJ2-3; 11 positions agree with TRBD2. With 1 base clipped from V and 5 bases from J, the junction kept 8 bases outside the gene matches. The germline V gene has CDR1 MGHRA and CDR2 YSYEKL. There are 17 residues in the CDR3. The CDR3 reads CASSQGVSGGALDTQYF. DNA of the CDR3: TGCGCCAGCAGCCAAGGGGTTAGCGGGGGGGCCCTAGATACGCAGTATTTT.

CDR3 sequence: CASSLVGRVDTQYF. In DNA, the CDR3 is TGTGCCAGCAGCTTGGTGGGCAGGGTAGATACGCAGTATTTT. The rearrangement uses TRBV5-4 and TRBJ2-3; TRBD1 might be the D (5 bases). Between the trimmed V and J ends, which lost 0 bases and 5 bases, there was a span of 10 bases. In germline, CDR1 is SGHNT, CDR2 YYREEE (reference sequence). The CDR3 extends over 14 amino acids.

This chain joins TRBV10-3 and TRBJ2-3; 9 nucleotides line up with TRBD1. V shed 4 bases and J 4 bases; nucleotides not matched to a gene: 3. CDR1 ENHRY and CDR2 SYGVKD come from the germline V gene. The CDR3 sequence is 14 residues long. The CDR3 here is CAISGQGEADTQYF. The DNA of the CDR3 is TGTGCCATCAGTGGACAGGGGGAAGCAGATACGCAGTATTTT.

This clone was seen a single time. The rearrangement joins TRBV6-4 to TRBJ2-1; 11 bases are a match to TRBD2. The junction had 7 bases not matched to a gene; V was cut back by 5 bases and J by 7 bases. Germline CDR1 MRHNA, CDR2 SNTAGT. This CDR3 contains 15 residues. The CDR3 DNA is TGTGCCAGCAGTTACACTAGCGGGGGATGGAATGAGCAGTTCTTC. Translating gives CASSYTSGGWNEQFF.

As DNA, the CDR3 is TGCGCCAGCAGCTTGGGACAGGCGAACACTGAAGCTTTCTTT. Translating gives CASSLGQANTEAFF. The chain recombines TRBV5-1 with TRBJ1-1, with a possible D match to TRBD1 (6 bases). The V end was cut by 0 bases, the J end by 1 base, with 7 bases between. This CDR3 contains 14 residues. Germline V CDR1 and CDR2: SGHRS, YFSETQ.

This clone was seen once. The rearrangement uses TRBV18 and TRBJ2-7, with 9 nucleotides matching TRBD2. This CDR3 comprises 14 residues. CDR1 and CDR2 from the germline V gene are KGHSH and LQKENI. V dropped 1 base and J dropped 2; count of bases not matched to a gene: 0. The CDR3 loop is CASSPLAGAYEQYF. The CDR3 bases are TGTGCCAGCTCACCACTAGCGGGAGCCTACGAGCAGTACTTC.

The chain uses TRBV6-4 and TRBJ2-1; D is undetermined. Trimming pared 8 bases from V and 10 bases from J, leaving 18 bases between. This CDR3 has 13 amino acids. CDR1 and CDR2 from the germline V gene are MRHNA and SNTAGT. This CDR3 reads CASSDRGDSEQFF. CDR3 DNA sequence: TGTGCCAGCTCCGACCGAGGAGATAGCGAGCAGTTCTTC.

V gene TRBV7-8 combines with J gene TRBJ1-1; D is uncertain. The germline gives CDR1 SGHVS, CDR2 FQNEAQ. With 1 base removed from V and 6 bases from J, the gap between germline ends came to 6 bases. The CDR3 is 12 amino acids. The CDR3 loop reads CASSLGGAEAFF. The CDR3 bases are TGTGCCAGCAGCTTAGGAGGAGCTGAAGCTTTCTTT.

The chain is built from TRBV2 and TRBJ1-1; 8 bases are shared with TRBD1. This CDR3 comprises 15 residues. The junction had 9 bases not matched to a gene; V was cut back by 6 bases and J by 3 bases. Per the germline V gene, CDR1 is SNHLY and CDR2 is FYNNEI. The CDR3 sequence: CASRTDRDQDTEAFF. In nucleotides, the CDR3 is TGTGCCAGCAGGACGGACAGGGATCAGGACACTGAAGCTTTCTTT.

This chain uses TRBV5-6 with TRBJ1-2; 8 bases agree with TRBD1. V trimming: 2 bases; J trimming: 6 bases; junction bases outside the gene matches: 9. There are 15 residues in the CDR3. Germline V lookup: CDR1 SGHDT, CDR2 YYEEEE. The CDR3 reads CASSFFLGQVNGYTF. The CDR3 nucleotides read TGTGCCAGCAGCTTTTTTCTGGGACAGGTCAATGGCTACACCTTC.

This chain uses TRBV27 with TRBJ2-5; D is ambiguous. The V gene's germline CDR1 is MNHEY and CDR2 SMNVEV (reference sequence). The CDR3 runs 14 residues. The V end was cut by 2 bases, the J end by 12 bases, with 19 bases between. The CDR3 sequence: CASSLVWSSRKKYF. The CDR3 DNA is TGTGCCAGCAGTTTAGTTTGGAGTAGTCGGAAAAAGTACTTC.

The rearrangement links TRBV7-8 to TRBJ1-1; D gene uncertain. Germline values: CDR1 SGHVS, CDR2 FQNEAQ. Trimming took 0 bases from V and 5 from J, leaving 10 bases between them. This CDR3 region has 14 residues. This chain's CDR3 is CASSLAGGWTEAFF. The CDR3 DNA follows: TGTGCCAGCAGCTTAGCGGGAGGGTGGACTGAAGCTTTCTTT.

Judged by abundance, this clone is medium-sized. CDR3: CAWGRTYEQYF. The CDR3 DNA follows: TGTGCCTGGGGGAGGACCTACGAGCAGTACTTC. The chain recombines TRBV28 with TRBJ2-7; D might be TRBD2 (6 bases). This CDR3 is 11 amino acids long. V shed 11 bases and J shed 2 bases, with 10 bases lying between them. From germline, CDR1 is MDHEN and CDR2 SYDVKM.

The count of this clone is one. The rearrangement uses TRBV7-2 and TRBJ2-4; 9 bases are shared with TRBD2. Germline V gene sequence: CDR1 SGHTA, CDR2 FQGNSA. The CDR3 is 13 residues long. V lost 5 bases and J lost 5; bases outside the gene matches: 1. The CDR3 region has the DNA TGTGCCAGCAGCCGGACTAGCGAAAACATTCAGTACTTC. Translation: CASSRTSENIQYF.

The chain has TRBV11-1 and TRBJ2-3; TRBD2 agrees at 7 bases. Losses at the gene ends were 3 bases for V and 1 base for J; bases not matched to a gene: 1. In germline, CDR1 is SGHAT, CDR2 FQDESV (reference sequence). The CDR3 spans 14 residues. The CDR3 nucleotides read TGTGCCAGCAGCTTTCGGGGGGGCACAGATACGCAGTATTTT. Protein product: CASSFRGGTDTQYF.

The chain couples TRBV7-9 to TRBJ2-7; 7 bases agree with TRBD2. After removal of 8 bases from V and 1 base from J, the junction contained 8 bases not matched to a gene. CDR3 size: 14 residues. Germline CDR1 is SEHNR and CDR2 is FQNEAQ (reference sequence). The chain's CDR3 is CASGPTGGSYEQYF. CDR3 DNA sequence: TGTGCCAGCGGGCCCACGGGGGGATCCTACGAGCAGTACTTC.